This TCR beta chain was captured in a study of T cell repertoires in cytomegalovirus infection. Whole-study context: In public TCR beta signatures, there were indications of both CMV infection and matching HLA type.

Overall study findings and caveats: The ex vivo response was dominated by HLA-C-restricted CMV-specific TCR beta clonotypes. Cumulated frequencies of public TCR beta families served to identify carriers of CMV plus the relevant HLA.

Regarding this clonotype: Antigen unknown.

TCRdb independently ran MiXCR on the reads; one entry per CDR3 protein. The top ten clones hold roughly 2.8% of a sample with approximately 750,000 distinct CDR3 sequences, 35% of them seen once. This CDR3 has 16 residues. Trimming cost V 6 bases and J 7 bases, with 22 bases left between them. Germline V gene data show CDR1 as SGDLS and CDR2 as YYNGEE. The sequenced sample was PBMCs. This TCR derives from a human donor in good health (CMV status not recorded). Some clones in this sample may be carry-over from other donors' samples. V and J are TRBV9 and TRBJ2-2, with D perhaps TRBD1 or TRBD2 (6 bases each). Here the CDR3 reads CASKEGEGRPHGELFF. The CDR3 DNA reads TGTGCCAGCAAGGAGGGGGAAGGCCGACCCCACGGGGAGCTGTTTTTT.